This TCR beta chain was sequenced during a study of shared clonotypes between healthy human individuals. Findings of the study overall: Specimens sampled were limited to blood, with tissue repertoires likely differing. The represented genetic and exposure-history diversity was limited by the small number of donors.

With regard to this clone: Its antigen is as yet unknown.

In the source study's methods: Filtering was not the same, since immunoSEQ gave junction-only sequences without quality scores. TCRdb's copy holds only in-frame clones and misses some; the assay was immunoSEQ multiplex PCR. The D gene and trimming were derived from the DNA, and the V and J assignments and clone size from that table. The sample holds over 400,000 clones, about 96% seen once. There are 11 residues in the CDR3. V was clipped by 5 bases and J by 7 bases, with 9 bases between them. Germline V gene data show CDR1 as SGHAT and CDR2 as FQNNGV. Sequencing was carried out using naive CD4+ T cells sorted from blood. Documented subset: CD45RA+ positively selected. The V and J genes are TRBV11-2 and TRBJ2-7; D remains unclear. The receptor was isolated from a woman aged 25 to 39 in good health. The CDR3 is CASSMVAEQYF. DNA of the CDR3: TGTGCCAGCAGCATGGTCGCTGAGCAGTACTTC. The whole variable domain, filled in from reference TRBV11-2 and TRBJ2-7, reads EAGVAQSPRYKIIEKRQSVAFWCNPISGHATLYWYQQILGQGPKLLIQFQNNGVVDDSQLPKDRFSAERLKGVDSTLKIQPAKLEDSAVYLCASSMVAEQYFGPGTRLTVT.